This TCR beta chain was obtained from a study of cytomegalovirus exposure and HLA in healthy donors. Study results and limitations: TRBV6-2, TRBV6-3 and other indistinguishable V segments were excluded.

Regarding this clone: Its antigen is currently unknown.

Germline CDR1 and CDR2: LNHNV and YYDKDF (reference sequence). The V segment lost 0 bases and the J segment 6 bases; nucleotides outside the gene matches: 11. The CDR3 covers 18 residues. PCR amplification relied on 60 Vbeta primers (plus 13 Jbeta primers). The table came from immunoSEQ multiplex PCR; TCRdb's copy has only in-frame clones and leaves some out. Here the sample spans 100,000 to 150,000 clones, 70% to 75% being singletons. The sequence derives from a male donor in good health and CMV-seronegative. The chain employs TRBV15 and TRBJ2-1; TRBD2 matches 10 bases. Sequencing was performed on PBMCs. The CDR3 nucleotides read TGTGCCACCAGCAGAGATCCCTTACTAGCGGGACAAATCAATGAGCAGTTCTTC. This gives the protein CATSRDPLLAGQINEQFF.